These 20 T cell receptor beta chains originate from one sample sequenced in a study of glioma-infiltrating T cells. TCR alpha and beta CDR3 regions were amplified from RNA using iRepertoire nested multiplex PCR. TCRdb passed the multiplex PCR reads through MiXCR, listing each CDR3 protein once. The data show a few hundred thousand distinct CDR3 sequences, with 41% seen just once and about 11% held by the top ten. Sequencing was done on a sample of glioma tissue, nonneoplastic brain tissue, or PBMCs (not recorded which). These TCRs come from a human donor with low-grade glioma or glioblastoma, undergoing nonglioma brain surgery, or in good health (not recorded which).

CDR3 DNA: TGTGCCAGCCGGCCGGGACAGGGGAGGACACTCTACGAGCAGTACTTC. It encodes CASRPGQGRTLYEQYF. The genes are TRBV2 and TRBJ2-7; 10 bases line up with TRBD1. This CDR3 is 16 amino acids long. The V gene end was trimmed by 8 bases and the J gene end by 3 bases; junction bases not matched to a gene: 13. CDR1 and CDR2 from the germline V gene are SNHLY and FYNNEI.

The rearrangement links TRBV19 to TRBJ1-2; D is undetermined. This CDR3 has 16 residues. Trimming removed 8 bases at V and 7 bases at J, with 26 bases between. Germline V gives CDR1 LNHDA, CDR2 SQIVND (reference sequence). In nucleotides, the CDR3 is TGTGCCAGTCAACCCAAAGGGCAGACAACCTGGGGTGGCTACACCTTC. Residues: CASQPKGQTTWGGYTF.

This clonotype was seen repeatedly, ten times or more. The chain carries TRBV6-2 or TRBV6-3 and TRBJ1-5; D is unresolved. Germline V gene lookup returns CDR1 MNHEY and CDR2 SVGEGT. The V and J ends lost 2 bases and 3 bases respectively, with 8 bases between them. There are 14 residues in the CDR3. The CDR3 spells CASSYVGDNQPQHF. CDR3 coding DNA: TGTGCCAGCAGTTACGTTGGGGACAATCAGCCCCAGCATTTT.

This clonotype was detected only a few times. This chain links TRBV20-1 with TRBJ2-4, with a possible D match to TRBD1 (7 bases). Germline CDR1 reads DFQATT; CDR2 reads SNEGSKA (reference sequence). With 0 bases removed from V and 0 bases from J, the gap between germline ends came to 24 bases. The CDR3 spans 20 residues. CDR3 in DNA: TGCAGTGCTAGAGATCAGGGACAGAGGGACTCTTATGAAGCCAAAAACATTCAGTACTTC. Amino acid sequence: CSARDQGQRDSYEAKNIQYF.

This clonotype occurred a few times. The chain is built from TRBV7-6 and TRBJ2-2; TRBD1 matches 8 bases. The J segment lost 6 bases and the V segment lost 6 bases, leaving 6 bases of the junction unmatched. The germline V gene encodes CDR1 SGHVS and CDR2 FNYEAQ. This CDR3 contains 14 residues. Here the CDR3 DNA reads TGTGCCAGCAGGGGGCAGGGGGCGGCCGGGGAGCTGTTTTTT. Translated: CASRGQGAAGELFF. Using reference TRBV7-6 and TRBJ2-2 for the parts outside the CDR3, the full variable domain is GAGVSQSPRYKVTKRGQDVALRCDPISGHVSLYWYRQALGQGPEFLTYFNYEAQQDKSGLPNDRFSAERPEGSISTLTIQRTEQRDSAMYRCASRGQGAAGELFFGEGSRLTVL.

The chain combines TRBV28 with TRBJ2-1, with 12 positions matching TRBD1. Per germline, CDR1 MDHEN and CDR2 SYDVKM. This CDR3 has 15 residues. V shed 4 bases and J 7 bases; nucleotides not matched to a gene: 5. CDR3 DNA sequence: TGTGCCAGCAGTTCTCCGGGACAGGGGGCTAATGAGCAGTTCTTC. Its protein is CASSSPGQGANEQFF.

The chain links TRBV3-1 to TRBJ1-5, with 7 bases aligning to TRBD1. V lost 4 bases and J lost 6; bases outside the gene matches: 6. Germline loops: CDR1 LGHDT, CDR2 YNNKEL (reference sequence). The CDR3 totals 14 residues. The DNA for the CDR3 is TGTGCCAGCAGCCTTGACAGGGTGACTCAGCCCCAGCATTTT. This codes for CASSLDRVTQPQHF.

The chain employs TRBV12-3 or TRBV12-4 and TRBJ2-5; 9 nucleotides match TRBD1. This CDR3 spans 14 amino acids. The junction had 9 bases not matched to a gene; V was cut back by 8 bases and J by 5 bases. The CDR3 here is CASGEQGAGETQYF. The CDR3 DNA reads TGTGCCAGCGGCGAACAGGGGGCTGGGGAGACCCAGTACTTC.

V usage is TRBV6-2 or TRBV6-3 and J usage is TRBJ1-3; D gene ambiguous. The CDR3 runs to 17 residues. The V and J ends lost 2 bases and 3 bases respectively, with 17 bases between them. The germline CDR1 and CDR2 sequences are MNHEY and SVGEGT. In nucleotides, the CDR3 is TGTGCCAGCAGTTACACCACAGCCGGGTCGGATGGAAACACCATATATTTT. Its protein is CASSYTTAGSDGNTIYF.

This clonotype was seen a few times. The rearrangement joins TRBV7-9 to TRBJ1-2; D not certain. The CDR3 sequence is 10 residues long. Germline-derived CDR1 and CDR2 are SEHNR and FQNEAQ (reference sequence). The V end lost 9 bases, the J end lost 4 bases, and 6 bases lay between the germline ends. The CDR3, as DNA: TGTGCCAGTGGGTCCTATGGCTACACCTTC. Translation: CASGSYGYTF.

V usage is TRBV7-9 and J usage is TRBJ2-3; 7 bases align to TRBD1. From germline, CDR1 is SEHNR and CDR2 FQNEAQ (reference sequence). This CDR3 comprises 17 residues. V was pared by 2 bases and J by 1 base, with 9 bases of the junction left unmatched. The CDR3 here is CASSLSQGGAGTDTQYF. CDR3 bases: TGTGCCAGCAGCTTAAGCCAAGGGGGCGCAGGCACAGATACGCAGTATTTT.

The rearrangement links TRBV4-1 to TRBJ1-5; unclear D gene. The ends were cut back, 0 bases at V and 0 bases at J, with 9 bases in the middle. The CDR3 has 16 amino acids. Per the germline V gene, CDR1 is MGHRA and CDR2 is YSYEKL. CDR3 protein: CASSQERQHSNQPQHF. The CDR3 DNA sequence: TGCGCCAGCAGCCAAGAGAGGCAGCATAGCAATCAGCCCCAGCATTTT.

A remark on this clonotype: A much larger clone lies one base from this, so it may be a read error. Since no conserved phenylalanine or tryptophan closes the CDR3, a read error is the likely cause. The chain carries TRBV20-1 and TRBJ2-1; either TRBD1 or TRBD2 may supply D (5 bases each). V was trimmed by 3 bases and J by 7 bases, leaving 16 bases between them. Germline-derived CDR1 and CDR2 are DFQATT and SNEGSKA (reference sequence). The CDR3 extends over 14 amino acids. CDR3 sequence reads: CSARWDPRWNEQFL. The CDR3 nucleotides are TGCAGTGCTAGGTGGGACCCCCGGTGGAATGAGCAGTTCCTC.

Concerning this clonotype itself: It may be a read error: a sequence one base away is much more abundant. Without the conserved terminal phenylalanine or tryptophan, this CDR3 likely stems from a read error. This chain connects TRBV28 to TRBJ2-1, with 9 bases aligning to TRBD2. Trimming removed 5 bases from V and 2 bases from J; junction bases left unmatched: 4. CDR3 length: 15 residues. CDR1 is MDHEN and CDR2 is SYDVKM in the germline V gene. The CDR3 region is CASSPSGRPYNEQFS. The CDR3 coding sequence is TGTGCCAGCAGTCCAAGCGGGAGGCCCTACAATGAGCAGTTCTCC.

This clonotype was counted only a few times. This sequence joins TRBV6-6 and TRBJ2-1, with D tentatively TRBD2 (6 bases). The CDR3 totals 14 residues. The V gene's germline CDR1 is MNHNY and CDR2 SVGAGI (reference sequence). The ends were cut back, 6 bases at V and 8 bases at J, with 17 bases in the middle. The CDR3 is CASSRLDSLDEQFF. The CDR3 nucleotides are TGTGCCAGCAGCAGACTAGACTCCTTGGATGAGCAGTTCTTC.

V and J are TRBV7-3 and TRBJ2-2; D is unclear. The CDR3 is 14 amino acids. Trimming pared 1 base from V and 7 bases from J, leaving 10 bases between. From germline, CDR1 is SGHTA and CDR2 FQGTGA. The DNA for the CDR3 is TGTGCCAGCAGCTTAAACCCCAGTGTCGGGGAGCTGTTTTTT. It yields the protein CASSLNPSVGELFF.

The chain joins TRBV7-9 to TRBJ1-1; D is undetermined. CDR3 size: 16 residues. CDR1 SEHNR and CDR2 FQNEAQ come from the germline V gene (reference sequence). V gave up 5 bases and J gave up 3 bases, with 19 bases separating them. The CDR3 sequence is CASSRLRVLRYTEAFF. CDR3 DNA: TGTGCCAGCAGCCGCTTACGGGTCTTACGGTACACTGAAGCTTTCTTT.

This clonotype was counted many times. The rearrangement uses TRBV6-1 and TRBJ2-7; 10 positions agree with TRBD2. Germline V gives CDR1 MNHNS, CDR2 SASEGT. Trimming removed 5 bases from V and 0 bases from J; junction bases left unmatched: 7. The CDR3 sequence is 16 residues long. The CDR3 is CASSSGLAASSYEQYF. DNA of the CDR3: TGTGCCAGCAGTTCAGGACTAGCGGCGAGCTCCTACGAGCAGTACTTC.

The V and J genes are TRBV12-3 or TRBV12-4 and TRBJ2-3; D is unclear. Trimming took 3 bases from V and 0 from J, leaving 10 bases between them. The CDR3 has 15 residues. For the CDR3, the DNA is TGTGCCAGCAGTTTCGCGTCTAGGAGCACAGATACGCAGTATTTT. It specifies CASSFASRSTDTQYF.

A word on this clonotype: A much larger clone lies a single base off, so this may be a read error. The chain links TRBV12-3 or TRBV12-4 to TRBJ2-7; the match to TRBD2 covers 9 bases. V gave up 7 bases and J gave up 5 bases; unmatched junction bases: 15. The CDR3 totals 16 residues. The CDR3 nucleotides read TGTGCCAGCAAGGATGGGACTAGCAGGAGAGTGGACGAGCAGTACTTC. Translated: CASKDGTSRRVDEQYF.